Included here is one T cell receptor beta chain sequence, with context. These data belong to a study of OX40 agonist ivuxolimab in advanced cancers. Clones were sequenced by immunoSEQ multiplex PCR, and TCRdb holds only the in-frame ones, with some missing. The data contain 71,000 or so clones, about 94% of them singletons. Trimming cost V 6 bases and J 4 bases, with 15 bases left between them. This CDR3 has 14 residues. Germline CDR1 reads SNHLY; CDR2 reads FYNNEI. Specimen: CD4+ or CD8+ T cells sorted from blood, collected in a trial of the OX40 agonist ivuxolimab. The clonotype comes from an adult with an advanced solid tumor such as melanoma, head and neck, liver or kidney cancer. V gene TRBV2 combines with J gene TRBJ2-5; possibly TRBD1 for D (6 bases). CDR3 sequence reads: CASRTTGNGETQYF. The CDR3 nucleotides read TGTGCCAGCAGGACAACAGGGAACGGAGAGACCCAGTACTTC.